This T cell receptor (beta chain) was sequenced for a study of T cell repertoires in cytomegalovirus infection. TCRdb re-analysed the reads in MiXCR, keeping a single row per CDR3 protein. The sample carries hundreds of thousands of distinct CDR3 sequences, 30% to 40% recorded once. V was clipped by 5 bases and J by 8 bases, with 7 bases between them. The CDR3 covers 11 residues. This clonotype occurred many times. The antigen remains unidentified. This clonotype was sampled from a human donor in good health (CMV status not recorded). Some clones in this sample may be carry-over from other donors' samples. The specimen was cultured PBMCs, collected from culture after CMV antigen stimulation. This chain connects TRBV12-3 or TRBV12-4 to TRBJ2-1; D unresolved. CDR3 loop: CASSHLDEQFF. The DNA for the CDR3 is TGTGCCAGCAGTCACTTGGATGAGCAGTTCTTC.